A selection of T cell receptor beta chains follows, all from one sample in a study of regulatory T cells in long-lasting Graves disease. TCRdb reprocessed the multiplex PCR reads with MiXCR, giving one entry per CDR3 protein. The data contain some 370,000 distinct CDR3 sequences, less than 30% of them seen just once; the ten biggest clones take up around a quarter. The sample was peripheral blood mononuclear cells (PBMCs), taken when the disease was refractory, from a patient treated with antithyroid drugs. The source is a woman aged 40 to 50 with Graves disease. Each CDR3 is given with its conserved first and last residue. The order of the fields is D gene, J gene, clone size, V gene, CDR3 protein, CDR3 DNA. D genes are given only for firm matches. For some rows the clone size is stated as once, few or many, or as a class when expanded; others skip it.

>TRBD1|TRBJ1-3|NA|TRBV5-4
CASSSTGAGNTIYF
TGTGCCAGCAGCTCGACAGGGGCTGGAAACACCATATATTTT
>TRBD1|TRBJ2-5|many|TRBV20-1
CSANSRGLETQYF
TGCAGTGCCAATAGCAGGGGGCTAGAGACCCAGTACTTC
>NA|TRBJ1-5|NA|TRBV7-8
CASRADSNNQPQHF
TGTGCCAGCAGGGCCGACAGTAACAATCAGCCCCAGCATTTT
>TRBD2|TRBJ2-5|NA|TRBV15
CATSEGELARQETQYF
TGTGCCACCAGCGAAGGGGAACTAGCGCGCCAAGAGACCCAGTACTTC
>NA|TRBJ2-7|NA|TRBV20-1
CSAISALAVAYEQYF
TGCAGTGCTATCAGCGCGCTTGCGGTAGCGTACGAGCAGTACTTC
>NA|TRBJ2-5|many|TRBV2
CASSWTTQETQYF
TGTGCCAGCAGCTGGACAACTCAAGAGACCCAGTACTTC
>NA|TRBJ2-5|few|TRBV5-5
CASSLEFVAAGTQYF
TGTGCCAGCAGCTTGGAGTTTGTAGCCGCGGGGACCCAGTACTTC
>TRBD1|TRBJ2-7|few|TRBV5-1
CASSLEVGTGIFYEQYF
TGCGCCAGCAGCTTGGAGGTTGGGACAGGGATTTTCTACGAGCAGTACTTC
>NA|TRBJ1-6|many|TRBV28
CASNPYDGRINSPLHF
TGTGCCAGCAACCCTTATGACGGACGGATTAATTCACCCCTCCACTTT
>NA|TRBJ2-7|NA|TRBV20-1
CSARSTGSPDEQYF
TGCAGTGCTCGGTCCACAGGGAGCCCTGACGAGCAGTACTTC
>TRBD2|TRBJ2-5|NA|TRBV4-1
CASSQATSVWETQYF
TGCGCCAGCAGCCAAGCGACTAGCGTGTGGGAGACCCAGTACTTC
>NA|TRBJ1-5|many|TRBV25-1
CATKAKKSYQPQHF
TGTGCCACCAAAGCCAAGAAGTCTTATCAGCCCCAGCATTTT
>TRBD1|TRBJ2-7|many|TRBV6-1
CASSRGGQGFYEQYF
TGTGCCAGCAGTCGAGGGGGACAGGGTTTCTACGAGCAGTACTTC
>NA|TRBJ2-4|few|TRBV20-1
CSARDLARAKNIQYF
TGCAGTGCTAGAGATCTTGCTAGAGCCAAAAACATTCAGTACTTC
>TRBD2|TRBJ2-2|many|TRBV11-2
CASRPRLAGLGELFF
TGTGCCAGCAGACCGCGACTAGCGGGACTCGGGGAGCTGTTTTTT
>NA|TRBJ2-3|NA|TRBV28
CASSSGPGPSTDTQYF
TGTGCCAGCAGTTCGGGACCGGGCCCTAGCACAGATACGCAGTATTTT
>NA|TRBJ2-7|NA|TRBV11-2
CASSFIRGQSPYEQYF
TGTGCCAGCAGCTTCATTCGGGGGCAGAGTCCCTACGAGCAGTACTTC
>TRBD2|TRBJ2-5|many|TRBV28
CASSCLREGVVETQYF
TGTGCCAGCAGTTGTCTGCGGGAGGGAGTTGTGGAGACCCAGTACTTC
>NA|TRBJ1-5|NA|TRBV7-9
CASSPADRGGNQPQHF
TGTGCCAGCAGCCCGGCGGATAGGGGCGGCAATCAGCCCCAGCATTTT
>NA|TRBJ1-4|many|TRBV25-1
CASEDKTATNEKLFF
TGTGCCAGCGAGGATAAGACAGCAACGAATGAAAAACTGTTTTTT
>NA|TRBJ1-4|NA|TRBV28
CASSPNQRQSNEKLFF
TGTGCCAGCTCCCCCAATCAACGACAGAGTAATGAAAAACTGTTTTTT
>NA|TRBJ1-2|NA|TRBV7-9
CASSSGRVGGYTF
TGTGCCAGCAGCTCCGGACGGGTGGGTGGCTACACCTTC
>NA|TRBJ1-1|many|TRBV7-9
CASSLLNRLNTEAFF
TGTGCCAGCAGCTTGTTAAACAGACTGAACACTGAAGCTTTCTTT
>TRBD1|TRBJ1-5|many|TRBV28
CASLRGQGGFSNQPQHF
TGTGCCAGTCTTAGGGGACAGGGGGGATTTAGCAATCAGCCCCAGCATTTT
>NA|TRBJ2-7|NA|TRBV28
CASRRRPSSYEQYF
TGTGCCAGCCGTAGGAGACCGAGCTCCTACGAGCAGTACTTC
>TRBD1|TRBJ2-7|NA|TRBV24-1
CATSDLDRGSYEQYF
TGTGCCACCAGTGATCTGGACAGGGGGTCCTACGAGCAGTACTTC
>NA|TRBJ2-5|many|TRBV29-1
CSVEPSIAGTQYF
TGCAGCGTTGAACCCTCCATTGCAGGGACCCAGTACTTC
>NA|TRBJ1-5|many|TRBV28
CASSSWGGNQPQHF
TGTGCCAGCAGTTCATGGGGGGGGAACCAGCCCCAGCATTTT
>NA|TRBJ2-5|many|TRBV12-3/TRBV12-4
CASSSTWGPQETQYF
TGTGCCAGCAGTTCTACGTGGGGGCCCCAAGAGACCCAGTACTTC
>TRBD1|TRBJ1-1|NA|TRBV20-1
CSARTGTGALLTTEAFF
TGCAGTGCTAGGACCGGGACAGGGGCCCTTTTGACCACTGAAGCTTTCTTT
>NA|TRBJ1-1|many|TRBV11-2
CASSRFEAFF
TGTGCCAGCAGCCGTTTTGAAGCTTTCTTT
>NA|TRBJ2-6|many|TRBV5-1
CASSLGAEASGANVLTF
TGCGCCAGCAGCTTGGGGGCAGAAGCATCTGGGGCCAACGTCCTGACTTTC
>NA|TRBJ1-2|NA|TRBV7-9
CASSLVLGTTDGYTF
TGTGCCAGCAGCTTAGTCCTTGGTACGACAGATGGCTACACCTTC
>TRBD2|TRBJ2-2|many|TRBV11-3
CASSVRGLAGVGNGELFF
TGTGCCAGCAGCGTCAGAGGGCTAGCGGGAGTGGGTAACGGGGAGCTGTTTTTT
>NA|TRBJ1-2|once|TRBV18
CASSREWTEPNYGYTF
TGTGCCAGCTCACGCGAGTGGACAGAGCCTAACTATGGCTACACCTTC
>TRBD2|TRBJ2-3|NA|TRBV12-3/TRBV12-4
CASSPRRGLAGGPTDTQYF
TGTGCCAGCAGTCCGAGGAGGGGCCTAGCGGGAGGGCCAACAGATACGCAGTATTTT
>TRBD1|TRBJ1-6|NA|TRBV27
CASSFPGGSPLHF
TGTGCCAGCAGTTTTCCAGGGGGTTCACCCCTCCACTTT
>TRBD2|TRBJ2-2|NA|TRBV10-3
CAIRSDWTSMNTGELFF
TGTGCCATCAGATCTGATTGGACTAGCATGAACACCGGGGAGCTGTTTTTT
>NA|TRBJ1-6|many|TRBV28
CASSITGSSNSPLHF
TGTGCCAGCAGTATCACGGGATCCTCTAATTCACCCCTCCACTTT
>NA|TRBJ1-5|many|TRBV12-3/TRBV12-4
CASTPDLSNQPQHF
TGTGCCAGCACCCCGGACCTTAGCAATCAGCCCCAGCATTTT
>NA|TRBJ1-1|NA|TRBV20-1
CSARVAGKETEAFF
TGCAGTGCTAGAGTGGCAGGAAAGGAGACTGAAGCTTTCTTT